Detailed here is one T cell receptor (beta chain). Its antigen is not identified. The same CDR3 arises from other DNA sequences in this sample as well. The entry originates in a study of cytomegalovirus exposure and HLA in healthy donors. Profiled with immunoSEQ multiplex PCR; TCRdb holds only in-frame clones, not every one. Of around 350,000 clones listed, about nine tenths were seen once; the top ten hold over 0.75%. Overall study results and limits: The study labeled more than 150 TCR beta chains cytomegalovirus-associated. Specific recognition of CMV antigens was confirmed in vitro for a few chains (all CMV-associated).

In germline, CDR1 is SGDLS, CDR2 YYNGEE. This CDR3 is built from 14 residues. The ends lost 4 bases at V and 4 bases at J; junction bases unmatched: 3. The sequence was obtained from a woman aged 18-29 years in good health and CMV-seronegative. Sequencing was carried out using PBMCs. This chain links TRBV9 with TRBJ1-4, with 8 nucleotides matching TRBD1. CDR3 sequence (DNA): TGTGCCAGCAGCCCGGGACAGGTTAATGAAAAACTGTTTTTT. Translated: CASSPGQVNEKLFF.